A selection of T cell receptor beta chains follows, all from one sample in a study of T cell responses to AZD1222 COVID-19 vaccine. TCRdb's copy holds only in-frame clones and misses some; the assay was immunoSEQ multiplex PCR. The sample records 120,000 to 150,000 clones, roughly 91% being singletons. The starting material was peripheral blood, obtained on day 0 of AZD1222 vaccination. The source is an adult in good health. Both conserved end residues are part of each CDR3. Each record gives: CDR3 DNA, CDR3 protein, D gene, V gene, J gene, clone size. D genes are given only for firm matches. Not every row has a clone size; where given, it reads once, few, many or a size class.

CDR3nt: TGTGCCAGCAGGGGGGGACAGGGACCCGAAGCTTTCTTT
CDR3aa: CASRGGQGPEAFF
d_gene: TRBD1
v_gene: TRBV5-6
j_gene: TRBJ1-1
abundance: NA

CDR3nt: TGTGCCAGCAGTGAAAGAACTGAAGCTTTCTTT
CDR3aa: CASSERTEAFF
d_gene: NA
v_gene: TRBV2
j_gene: TRBJ1-1
abundance: NA

CDR3nt: TGTGCCAGCAGCTTACGGGACAGGGGGAACGGGGAGCTGTTTTTT
CDR3aa: CASSLRDRGNGELFF
d_gene: TRBD1
v_gene: TRBV7-9
j_gene: TRBJ2-2
abundance: NA

CDR3nt: TGTGCCAGCAGCTTAAATTTGGGAAGCTCTGGAAACACCATATATTTT
CDR3aa: CASSLNLGSSGNTIYF
d_gene: NA
v_gene: TRBV7-9
j_gene: TRBJ1-3
abundance: NA

CDR3nt: TGTGCCAGCAGCCCGCCCGTGAGCGGGAGTGGCACCGGGGAGCTGTTTTTT
CDR3aa: CASSPPVSGSGTGELFF
d_gene: TRBD2
v_gene: TRBV4-2
j_gene: TRBJ2-2
abundance: NA

CDR3nt: TGCGCCAGCAGCCACACCAGAACGAACACCGGGGAGCTGTTTTTT
CDR3aa: CASSHTRTNTGELFF
d_gene: NA
v_gene: TRBV4-1
j_gene: TRBJ2-2
abundance: NA

CDR3nt: TGTGCCAGCAGTCAGATGGCGGGCCAAGAGACCCAGTACTTC
CDR3aa: CASSQMAGQETQYF
d_gene: NA
v_gene: TRBV6-5
j_gene: TRBJ2-5
abundance: NA

CDR3nt: TGTGCCAGCAGTCCACAGGCGGAGGCTTATAATTCACCCCTCCACTTT
CDR3aa: CASSPQAEAYNSPLHF
d_gene: NA
v_gene: TRBV28
j_gene: TRBJ1-6
abundance: NA

CDR3nt: TGCGCCAGCAGCCAAGCTGTGGTCTCAACTGGAAACACCATATATTTT
CDR3aa: CASSQAVVSTGNTIYF
d_gene: NA
v_gene: TRBV4-1
j_gene: TRBJ1-3
abundance: NA

CDR3nt: TGTGCCAGCAGCTTACCCCCCCGGGGTAGGACTGAAGCTTTCTTT
CDR3aa: CASSLPPRGRTEAFF
d_gene: NA
v_gene: TRBV11-2
j_gene: TRBJ1-1
abundance: NA

CDR3nt: TGTGCCAGCAGGCCGACTAGCACAGATACGCAGTATTTT
CDR3aa: CASRPTSTDTQYF
d_gene: NA
v_gene: TRBV12-3/TRBV12-4
j_gene: TRBJ2-3
abundance: NA

CDR3nt: TGTGCCAGCAGCGCTAGCGGGAGAGACTACAATGAGCAGTTCTTC
CDR3aa: CASSASGRDYNEQFF
d_gene: TRBD2
v_gene: TRBV9
j_gene: TRBJ2-1
abundance: NA

CDR3nt: TGCGCCAGCAGCCAAGAGGAATGGGGCAATCAGCCCCAGCATTTT
CDR3aa: CASSQEEWGNQPQHF
d_gene: NA
v_gene: TRBV4-1
j_gene: TRBJ1-5
abundance: NA

CDR3nt: TGTGCCAGCAGCCAATTTGAGTTGAACACTGAAGCTTTCTTT
CDR3aa: CASSQFELNTEAFF
d_gene: NA
v_gene: TRBV3-1/TRBV3-2
j_gene: TRBJ1-1
abundance: NA

CDR3nt: TGTGCTAGTGACCTAGGGACAGGCTATGGCTACACCTTC
CDR3aa: CASDLGTGYGYTF
d_gene: TRBD1
v_gene: TRBV12-5
j_gene: TRBJ1-2
abundance: NA

CDR3nt: TGTGCCAGCTCACCACCCCGACAGCATGGCTACACCTTC
CDR3aa: CASSPPRQHGYTF
d_gene: NA
v_gene: TRBV18
j_gene: TRBJ1-2
abundance: once

CDR3nt: TGTGCCAGCAGCTTCTCGTCGGGCTCTGGGGCCAACGTCCTGACTTTC
CDR3aa: CASSFSSGSGANVLTF
d_gene: NA
v_gene: TRBV11-1
j_gene: TRBJ2-6
abundance: NA

CDR3nt: TGTGCCAGCAGCTTAGCGCTCTCTGGGGCCAACGTCCTGACTTTC
CDR3aa: CASSLALSGANVLTF
d_gene: NA
v_gene: TRBV11-2
j_gene: TRBJ2-6
abundance: once

CDR3nt: TGTGCCAGCAGCTTAGGGGCGGGGTACGGGGAGCTGTTTTTT
CDR3aa: CASSLGAGYGELFF
d_gene: NA
v_gene: TRBV11-2
j_gene: TRBJ2-2
abundance: NA

CDR3nt: TGTGCCAGCAGCCCCGCGGGGGGTGGGTACACCTTC
CDR3aa: CASSPAGGGYTF
d_gene: NA
v_gene: TRBV7-3
j_gene: TRBJ1-2
abundance: NA

CDR3nt: TGCGCCAGCGGCGACGGGGTCCTACTGAACACTGAAGCTTTCTTT
CDR3aa: CASGDGVLLNTEAFF
d_gene: NA
v_gene: TRBV5-1
j_gene: TRBJ1-1
abundance: NA

CDR3nt: TGTGCCAGCAGTGTCGAGGGGGGCTATGGCTACACCTTC
CDR3aa: CASSVEGGYGYTF
d_gene: NA
v_gene: TRBV27
j_gene: TRBJ1-2
abundance: NA

CDR3nt: TGTGCCAGCAGCCAATATAGCGGGAGCTCCTACAATGAGCAGTTCTTC
CDR3aa: CASSQYSGSSYNEQFF
d_gene: TRBD2
v_gene: TRBV6-2/TRBV6-3
j_gene: TRBJ2-1
abundance: NA

CDR3nt: TGCGCCAGCAGCCACGGGACAGGGAGTGAAAAACTGTTTTTT
CDR3aa: CASSHGTGSEKLFF
d_gene: TRBD1
v_gene: TRBV5-1
j_gene: TRBJ1-4
abundance: NA

CDR3nt: TGTGCCAGTAGTATATGGGGACAGGGAACCTACAATGAGCAGTTCTTC
CDR3aa: CASSIWGQGTYNEQFF
d_gene: TRBD1
v_gene: TRBV19
j_gene: TRBJ2-1
abundance: once

CDR3nt: TGCAGCGTCGCCGGGACAGGGCAAAAACTGTTTTTT
CDR3aa: CSVAGTGQKLFF
d_gene: TRBD1
v_gene: TRBV29-1
j_gene: TRBJ1-4
abundance: NA

CDR3nt: TGTGCCAGCAGTACCGTGGGGTTAGGAGACGCTCAGCCCCAGCATTTT
CDR3aa: CASSTVGLGDAQPQHF
d_gene: NA
v_gene: TRBV6-2/TRBV6-3
j_gene: TRBJ1-5
abundance: NA

CDR3nt: TGTGCCAGCAGTCCTCAGACGGATACCTACGAGCAGTACTTC
CDR3aa: CASSPQTDTYEQYF
d_gene: NA
v_gene: TRBV27
j_gene: TRBJ2-7
abundance: NA

CDR3nt: TGTGCCAGCAGTCTCCTCTTAGGGCAGCCCCAGCATTTT
CDR3aa: CASSLLLGQPQHF
d_gene: NA
v_gene: TRBV6-5
j_gene: TRBJ1-5
abundance: NA

CDR3nt: TGTGCCAGCAGCTTAGCCCCCAGGGAGTATCCAGATACGCAGTATTTT
CDR3aa: CASSLAPREYPDTQYF
d_gene: NA
v_gene: TRBV7-8
j_gene: TRBJ2-3
abundance: NA

CDR3nt: TGTGCCAGCAGCTTAGCGAAGGGTTACGGGGAGCTGTTTTTT
CDR3aa: CASSLAKGYGELFF
d_gene: NA
v_gene: TRBV7-8
j_gene: TRBJ2-2
abundance: once

CDR3nt: TGTGCCAGCAGCTTATTCTCGTCAGGGACCGTCTTC
CDR3aa: CASSLFSSGTVF
d_gene: NA
v_gene: TRBV7-9
j_gene: TRBJ2-7
abundance: NA

CDR3nt: TGTGCCAGCAGCACCCGGGACAGGGGTGAGCAGTTCTTC
CDR3aa: CASSTRDRGEQFF
d_gene: TRBD1
v_gene: TRBV9
j_gene: TRBJ2-1
abundance: NA

CDR3nt: TGCGCCAGCAGCCCCGGGGAGCTTAGCTCTGGAAACACCATATATTTT
CDR3aa: CASSPGELSSGNTIYF
d_gene: NA
v_gene: TRBV5-1
j_gene: TRBJ1-3
abundance: few

CDR3nt: TGTGCCAGCAGTCCCCCCCCCGACAGGTATAGCAATCAGCCCCAGCATTTT
CDR3aa: CASSPPPDRYSNQPQHF
d_gene: NA
v_gene: TRBV6-6
j_gene: TRBJ1-5
abundance: NA

CDR3nt: TGTGCCAGCAGCGTAGCCTACAATGAGCAGTTCTTC
CDR3aa: CASSVAYNEQFF
d_gene: NA
v_gene: TRBV9
j_gene: TRBJ2-1
abundance: NA

CDR3nt: TGTGCCAGCAGCCGACTAGCGGGGGCCGTTGAGCAGTTCTTC
CDR3aa: CASSRLAGAVEQFF
d_gene: TRBD2
v_gene: TRBV3-1/TRBV3-2
j_gene: TRBJ2-1
abundance: NA

CDR3nt: TGTGCCAGCAGCATCCACAGGGGCCTAGGCACTGAAGCTTTCTTT
CDR3aa: CASSIHRGLGTEAFF
d_gene: TRBD1
v_gene: TRBV7-2
j_gene: TRBJ1-1
abundance: NA

CDR3nt: TGTGCCAGCAGCTGGCCGGGACAGGGACTTTATGGCTACACCTTC
CDR3aa: CASSWPGQGLYGYTF
d_gene: TRBD1
v_gene: TRBV7-9
j_gene: TRBJ1-2
abundance: NA

CDR3nt: TGTGCCAGCAGCTTGGGGCGGAGTTCTAGCACAGATACGCAGTATTTT
CDR3aa: CASSLGRSSSTDTQYF
d_gene: NA
v_gene: TRBV5-4
j_gene: TRBJ2-3
abundance: NA

CDR3nt: TGTGCCAGCAGGCCGGGTGGCAATCAGCCCCAGCATTTT
CDR3aa: CASRPGGNQPQHF
d_gene: NA
v_gene: TRBV6-5
j_gene: TRBJ1-5
abundance: NA

CDR3nt: TGTGCCAGCAGCCAAGGGGACAGTTCCTACAATGAGCAGTTCTTC
CDR3aa: CASSQGDSSYNEQFF
d_gene: TRBD1
v_gene: TRBV14
j_gene: TRBJ2-1
abundance: NA

CDR3nt: TGTGCCAGCAGCTTACACGGGATGCGGGGCTACACCTTC
CDR3aa: CASSLHGMRGYTF
d_gene: NA
v_gene: TRBV7-8
j_gene: TRBJ1-2
abundance: NA

CDR3nt: TGTGCCAGCCTGACGGGCCAGAGAATGAACACTGAAGCTTTCTTT
CDR3aa: CASLTGQRMNTEAFF
d_gene: NA
v_gene: TRBV7-2
j_gene: TRBJ1-1
abundance: NA

CDR3nt: TGTGCCAGCAGAGCGACAGGAAATTACAATGAGCAGTTCTTC
CDR3aa: CASRATGNYNEQFF
d_gene: NA
v_gene: TRBV25-1
j_gene: TRBJ2-1
abundance: NA